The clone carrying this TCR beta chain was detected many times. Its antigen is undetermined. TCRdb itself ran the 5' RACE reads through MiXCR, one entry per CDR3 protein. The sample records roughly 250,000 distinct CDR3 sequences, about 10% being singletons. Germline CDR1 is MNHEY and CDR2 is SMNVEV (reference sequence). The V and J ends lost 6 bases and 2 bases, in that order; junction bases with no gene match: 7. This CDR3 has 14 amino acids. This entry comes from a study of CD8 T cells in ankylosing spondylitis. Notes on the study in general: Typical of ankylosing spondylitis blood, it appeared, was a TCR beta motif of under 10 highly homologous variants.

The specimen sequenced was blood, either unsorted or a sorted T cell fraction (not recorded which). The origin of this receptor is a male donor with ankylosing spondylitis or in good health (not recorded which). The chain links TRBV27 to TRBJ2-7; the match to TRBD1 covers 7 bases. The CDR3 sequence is CASSHGTVTYEQYF. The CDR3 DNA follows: TGTGCCAGCAGCCACGGGACAGTAACCTACGAGCAGTACTTC.